This entry lists 20 T cell receptor beta chains sequenced from one sample in a study of blood T cells in healthy people across ages. With a J-beta primer mix and a sample-barcoded 5' primer, a second PCR ran about 7 to 12 cycles. Using its own MiXCR run on the 5' RACE reads, TCRdb lists one record per CDR3 protein. The data contain about 680,000 distinct CDR3 sequences, 49% of them singletons. Specimen: blood. The receptors come from a woman in her fifties or sixties in good health.

The chain combines TRBV20-1 with TRBJ2-1; possibly TRBD2 for D (6 bases). V was trimmed by 0 bases and J by 3 bases, leaving 21 bases between them. CDR1 is DFQATT, CDR2 SNEGSKA, per germline (reference sequence). The CDR3 extends over 18 amino acids. In DNA form, the CDR3 reads TGCAGTGCTAGAGATACCCGGATGATAGCGGAGCTCTACAATGAGCAGTTCTTC. It yields the protein CSARDTRMIAELYNEQFF.

The chain couples TRBV6-5 to TRBJ2-5; no reliable D call. The J call may be incorrect, as the DNA end agrees better with TRBJ2-7. CDR3 length: 10 amino acids. Looked up from germline, CDR1 is MNHEY and CDR2 is SVGAGI. In DNA form, the CDR3 reads TGTGCCAGCGGGCAGTACGAGCAGTACTTC. This gives the protein CASGQYEQYF.

The rearrangement links TRBV7-2 to TRBJ2-3; D is unresolved. Germline V gives CDR1 SGHTA, CDR2 FQGNSA. V lost 5 bases, J lost 2 bases, and 8 bases lay in between. This CDR3 region has 13 residues. As DNA, the CDR3 is TGTGCCAGCAGCCAAATAAACACAGATACGCAGTATTTT. Encoded protein: CASSQINTDTQYF. The full variable domain, rest sourced from reference TRBV7-2 and TRBJ2-3, is GAGVSQSPSNKVTEKGKDVELRCDPISGHTALYWYRQSLGQGLEFLIYFQGNSAPDKSGLPSDRFSAERTGGSVSTLTIQRTQQEDSAVYLCASSQINTDTQYFGPGTRLTVL.

This clonotype was seen a single time. The chain joins TRBV4-1 to TRBJ2-4; no reliable D call. Germline values: CDR1 MGHRA, CDR2 YSYEKL. CDR3 length: 14 amino acids. With 3 bases removed from V and 1 base from J, the gap between germline ends came to 7 bases. The CDR3 sequence is CASSQMYAKNIQYF. The CDR3 coding sequence is TGCGCCAGCAGCCAGATGTACGCCAAAAACATTCAGTACTTC.

This clonotype was counted only a few times. The chain links TRBV7-9 to TRBJ1-4; possible D gene TRBD1, 6 bases. The CDR3 loop spans 15 amino acids. Trimming took 3 bases from V and 12 from J, leaving 20 bases between them. Germline CDR1 and CDR2: SEHNR and FQNEAQ (reference sequence). CDR3 sequence: CASSFPGGPFEELFF. CDR3 bases: TGTGCCAGCAGCTTCCCCGGGGGCCCCTTTGAGGAACTGTTTTTT.

The genes are TRBV4-3 and TRBJ1-6, with D uncertain. The germline CDR1 and CDR2 sequences are LGHNA and YSLEER. The CDR3 contains 14 residues. The V gene lost 0 bases and the J gene lost 10 bases, with 10 bases spanning the gap. Here the CDR3 DNA reads TGCGCCAGCAGCCAAGATCTGGCCGGGTCACCCCTCCACTTT. It yields the protein CASSQDLAGSPLHF.

J is TRBJ2-4 and V is TRBV7-2; 8 nucleotides agree with TRBD1. The length of the CDR3 is 14 residues. Germline CDR1 SGHTA, CDR2 FQGNSA. V lost 5 bases and J lost 7; bases outside the gene matches: 7. The CDR3 coding sequence is TGTGCCAGCAGCGGCCGGACAGGGAGGAACATTCAGTACTTC. Protein: CASSGRTGRNIQYF.

This clonotype was observed a handful of times. This chain links TRBV20-1 with TRBJ1-6; D unclear. Germline CDR1 DFQATT, CDR2 SNEGSKA (reference sequence). CDR3 length: 15 residues. The V end lost 6 bases, the J end lost 6 bases, and 18 bases lay between the germline ends. The CDR3 protein is CSAVSVPLSNSPLHF. CDR3 in DNA: TGCAGTGCCGTCTCCGTCCCTCTCTCTAATTCACCCCTCCACTTT.

The CDR3 sequence: CATSREDGSFGTFF. The CDR3, as DNA: TGTGCCACCAGCAGAGAGGATGGCTCCTTCGGTACTTTCTTT. The chain is built from TRBV15 and TRBJ1-1, with D hard to call. This CDR3 has 14 residues. Trimming left V 0 bases short and J 12 bases short, with 17 bases between. CDR1 LNHNV and CDR2 YYDKDF come from the germline V gene (reference sequence).

In this sample, this clonotype turned up a few times. The chain recombines TRBV12-3 or TRBV12-4 with TRBJ1-1, with 9 nucleotides matching TRBD1. Trimming removed 5 bases from V and 6 bases from J; junction bases left unmatched: 7. The CDR3 length is 14 residues. The CDR3: CASSQTGGIAEAFF. The CDR3 DNA sequence: TGTGCCAGCAGTCAGACAGGGGGAATTGCTGAAGCTTTCTTT.

This clonotype was seen ten or more times. CDR3 residues: CASSFSGFLSEQYF. DNA for the CDR3: TGTGCCAGCAGTTTTTCAGGGTTTCTCTCCGAGCAGTACTTC. V usage is TRBV12-3 or TRBV12-4 and J usage is TRBJ2-7, with TRBD1 as a possible D gene (5 bases). V shed 3 bases and J shed 6 bases, with 15 bases lying between them. The CDR3 contains 14 residues.

The V and J genes are TRBV5-1 and TRBJ2-4, with TRBD1 as a possible D gene (6 bases). Deletions cut 4 bases from V and 6 bases from J, with 11 bases between. The CDR3 runs to 13 residues. CDR1 is SGHRS and CDR2 is YFSETQ in the germline V gene. The CDR3 nucleotides are TGCGCCAGCAGCCTTGGGACACCAAACATTCAGTACTTC. Translated, it gives CASSLGTPNIQYF.

This clonotype has more than one count but fewer than ten. This chain links TRBV29-1 with TRBJ2-5; 8 nucleotides align to TRBD2. Germline loops: CDR1 SQVTM, CDR2 ANQGSEA. The CDR3 consists of 12 residues. J lost 9 bases, V lost 4 bases, and 7 bases had no gene match. The CDR3 coding sequence is TGCAGCGTTGGGACATCCGGGAGGGCCCAGTACTTC. This codes for CSVGTSGRAQYF.

This chain joins TRBV28 and TRBJ1-5; D not certain. V shed 3 bases and J shed 4 bases, with 13 bases lying between them. Germline lookup yields CDR1 MDHEN and CDR2 SYDVKM. The CDR3 spans 15 residues. CDR3 nucleotides: TGTGCCAGCAGTTTTTTGGTAGGGTTGAATCAGCCCCAGCATTTT. Translation: CASSFLVGLNQPQHF.

The rearrangement links TRBV11-2 to TRBJ2-5, with 9 bases identical to TRBD2. The CDR3 totals 16 residues. Trimming removed 1 base from V and 11 bases from J; junction bases left unmatched: 14. The germline gives CDR1 SGHAT, CDR2 FQNNGV. The CDR3 loop reads CASSLVVLAGTNEQYF. CDR3 in DNA: TGTGCCAGCAGCTTAGTGGTACTAGCGGGCACCAATGAGCAGTACTTC.

This rearrangement joins TRBV28 to TRBJ2-4, with D perhaps TRBD1 or TRBD2 (5 bases each). V lost 1 base and J 0 bases, leaving 10 bases between the germline ends. The CDR3 totals 16 residues. Germline V gene data show CDR1 as MDHEN and CDR2 as SYDVKM. The CDR3 here is CASSLFGALAKNIQYF. The CDR3 nucleotides read TGTGCCAGCAGTTTATTCGGGGCCCTAGCCAAAAACATTCAGTACTTC.

The chain joins TRBV5-8 to TRBJ2-1; D perhaps matches TRBD2 (6 bases). Trimming left V 3 bases short and J 3 bases short, with 13 bases between. The CDR3 runs to 15 residues. The germline V gene encodes CDR1 SGHTS and CDR2 YDEGEE. CDR3 nucleotide sequence: TGTGCCAGCAGCTGGGGGGAGCCACTCTACAATGAGCAGTTCTTC. Amino acids: CASSWGEPLYNEQFF.

This clonotype was seen only a few times. This chain links TRBV20-1 with TRBJ2-7, with D possibly matching TRBD1 (5 bases). V was shortened by 4 bases and J by 4 bases, with 26 bases between the two germline ends. Germline values: CDR1 DFQATT, CDR2 SNEGSKA (reference sequence). CDR3 length: 17 amino acids. CDR3 in DNA: TGCAGTGCTATTGGGCCCTTATACAGCCTTGGGGCATACGAGCAGTACTTC. It encodes CSAIGPLYSLGAYEQYF.

CDR3 sequence reads: CASSLEWGAETQYF. The DNA of the CDR3 is TGCGCCAGCAGCTTGGAATGGGGAGCGGAGACCCAGTACTTC. V is TRBV5-1 and J is TRBJ2-5, with D perhaps TRBD2 (5 bases). This CDR3 comprises 14 residues. The V gene's germline CDR1 is SGHRS and CDR2 YFSETQ. With 0 bases removed from V and 5 bases from J, the gap between germline ends came to 11 bases. Using reference TRBV5-1 and TRBJ2-5 for the parts outside the CDR3, the full variable domain is KAGVTQTPRYLIKTRGQQVTLSCSPISGHRSVSWYQQTPGQGLQFLFEYFSETQRNKGNFPGRFSGRQFSNSRSEMNVSTLELGDSALYLCASSLEWGAETQYFGPGTRLLVL.

This chain joins TRBV5-1 and TRBJ2-1; either TRBD1 or TRBD2 may fit D (5 bases each). The CDR3 is 15 amino acids. Trimming took off 2 bases at V and 1 base at J, with 10 bases between the two ends. Germline assignment: CDR1 SGHRS and CDR2 YFSETQ. CDR3 sequence (DNA): TGCGCCAGCAGCTTAAGAGGGGAATCCTACAATGAGCAGTTCTTC. This codes for CASSLRGESYNEQFF.